One and the same sample provided the 11 T cell receptor beta chains below, sequenced in a study of radiotherapy plus CTLA-4 blockade in lung cancer (dated by TCRdb to between 2017 and 2018). Library preparation was by the immunoSEQ multiplex PCR assay. Here the immuneACCESS table is served through TCRdb, limited to in-frame sequences with V and J called. Missing clones are a known gap in these copies; in checked studies unresolved V genes cover under half, and the rest lacks a known reason. In all, the sample holds roughly 50,000 clones, and approximately 79% of those were seen once. The ten top clones hold under 3.5% of the sample. The sample was peripheral blood, taken from a patient treated with radiotherapy plus ipilimumab. The source is a human donor with non-small cell lung cancer who had a partial response to radiotherapy plus ipilimumab.

The chain employs TRBV21-1 and TRBJ2-7; the D call of TRBD1 is as the table states it, not checked on the DNA. TRBV21-1 is shown as a pseudogene. The CDR3 is 15 residues long. The CDR3 loop reads CASSGRTGLFGEQYF. In nucleotides, the CDR3 is TGTGCCAGCAGCGGACGGACAGGGCTTTTTGGCGAGCAGTACTTC.

This clone has just a few counts. The chain is built from TRBV4-1 and TRBJ2-1; D might be TRBD1 (6 bases). Germline V gives CDR1 MGHRA, CDR2 YSYEKL. There are 16 residues in the CDR3. V shed 3 bases and J shed 3 bases, with 15 bases lying between them. CDR3 in DNA: TGCGCCAGCAGCCACCCCCCGACAGGCTTCTACAATGAGCAGTTCTTC. Protein product: CASSHPPTGFYNEQFF.

The V and J genes are TRBV11-3 and TRBJ2-2; 8 bases are a match to TRBD2. Looked up from germline, CDR1 is SGHNT and CDR2 is YENEEA. Trimming cost V 5 bases and J 4 bases; bases outside gene matches: 12. The CDR3 contains 17 residues. The CDR3 sequence is CASSLGSGSGTTGELFF. The CDR3 coding sequence is TGTGCCAGCAGCCTCGGTTCGGGTAGCGGGACCACCGGGGAGCTGTTTTTT.

The CDR3 bases are TGTGCCAGCAGTTTGGGTTTTTTGGGAGCAACTAATGAAAAACTGTTTTTT. Protein product: CASSLGFLGATNEKLFF. V gene TRBV28 combines with J gene TRBJ1-4; D not certain. This CDR3 is 17 amino acids long. V was cut by 3 bases and J by 0 bases, with 14 bases left in between. Germline V lookup: CDR1 MDHEN, CDR2 SYDVKM.

This clone occurred once. The genes are TRBV6-5 and TRBJ2-7, with D perhaps TRBD2 (5 bases). This CDR3 has 16 amino acids. Per the germline V gene, CDR1 is MNHEY and CDR2 is SVGAGI. V lost 0 bases, J lost 4 bases, and 16 bases lay in between. Written as DNA, the CDR3 is TGTGCCAGCAGTTACTCACATCGGAGGCAGAATTACGAGCAGTACTTC. It encodes CASSYSHRRQNYEQYF.

This sequence joins TRBV6-5 and TRBJ1-3; D unresolved. Germline V lookup: CDR1 MNHEY, CDR2 SVGAGI. V gave up 5 bases and J gave up 0 bases, with 8 bases separating them. The CDR3 spans 14 residues. The CDR3 reads CASSPRDSGNTIYF. CDR3 sequence (DNA): TGTGCCAGCAGTCCACGGGACTCTGGAAACACCATATATTTT.

This clone showed up just a few times. This rearrangement joins TRBV6-1 to TRBJ2-5; perhaps TRBD2 as D (6 bases). CDR1 MNHNS and CDR2 SASEGT come from the germline V gene. Trimming pared 3 bases from V and 7 bases from J, leaving 15 bases between. CDR3 size: 14 residues. CDR3 bases: TGTGCCAGCAGTGAGGGCGGGGCGGCGGGGACCCAGTACTTC. Its protein is CASSEGGAAGTQYF.

The chain recombines TRBV27 with TRBJ1-1; a weak D match, TRBD1 (5 bases). With 10 bases removed from V and 4 bases from J, the gap between germline ends came to 19 bases. The CDR3 runs to 14 residues. Looked up from germline, CDR1 is MNHEY and CDR2 is SMNVEV (reference sequence). This chain's CDR3 is CATLVPGGSTEAFF. The CDR3 bases are TGTGCCACCCTAGTCCCCGGGGGTAGCACTGAAGCTTTCTTT.

This clone has a handful of counts. The rearrangement links TRBV2 to TRBJ2-2; D ambiguous. This CDR3 is 12 amino acids long. V lost 2 bases to trimming and J lost 8 bases, with 6 bases between them. In germline, CDR1 is SNHLY, CDR2 FYNNEI. The CDR3 protein is CASSESEGELFF. The CDR3 DNA reads TGTGCCAGCAGTGAATCTGAGGGGGAGCTGTTTTTT. The variable domain in full, with the rest retrieved from reference TRBV2 and TRBJ2-2, is EPEVTQTPSHQVTQMGQEVILRCVPISNHLYFYWYRQILGQKVEFLVSFYNNEISEKSEIFDDQFSVERPDGSNFTLKIRSTKLEDSAMYFCASSESEGELFFGEGSRLTVL.

The gene calls are TRBV2 and TRBJ1-1; D is perhaps TRBD1 (6 bases). Germline V lookup: CDR1 SNHLY, CDR2 FYNNEI. There are 16 residues in the CDR3. V shed 1 base and J shed 1 base, with 13 bases lying between them. The DNA for the CDR3 is TGTGCCAGCAGTGAAGGTACCCGAGGGGGGAACACTGAAGCTTTCTTT. This gives the protein CASSEGTRGGNTEAFF. Filled out from reference TRBV2 and TRBJ1-1, the complete variable domain reads EPEVTQTPSHQVTQMGQEVILRCVPISNHLYFYWYRQILGQKVEFLVSFYNNEISEKSEIFDDQFSVERPDGSNFTLKIRSTKLEDSAMYFCASSEGTRGGNTEAFFGQGTRLTVV.

This clone was detected only once. The V gene is TRBV11-2, the J gene TRBJ2-1, with TRBD2 matching over 8 bases. The length of the CDR3 is 15 residues. The V and J ends lost 1 base and 3 bases, in that order; junction bases with no gene match: 2. Germline CDR1 SGHAT, CDR2 FQNNGV. The chain's CDR3 is CASSLGLAGYNEQFF. In DNA, the CDR3 is TGTGCCAGCAGCTTAGGGCTAGCGGGCTACAATGAGCAGTTCTTC.